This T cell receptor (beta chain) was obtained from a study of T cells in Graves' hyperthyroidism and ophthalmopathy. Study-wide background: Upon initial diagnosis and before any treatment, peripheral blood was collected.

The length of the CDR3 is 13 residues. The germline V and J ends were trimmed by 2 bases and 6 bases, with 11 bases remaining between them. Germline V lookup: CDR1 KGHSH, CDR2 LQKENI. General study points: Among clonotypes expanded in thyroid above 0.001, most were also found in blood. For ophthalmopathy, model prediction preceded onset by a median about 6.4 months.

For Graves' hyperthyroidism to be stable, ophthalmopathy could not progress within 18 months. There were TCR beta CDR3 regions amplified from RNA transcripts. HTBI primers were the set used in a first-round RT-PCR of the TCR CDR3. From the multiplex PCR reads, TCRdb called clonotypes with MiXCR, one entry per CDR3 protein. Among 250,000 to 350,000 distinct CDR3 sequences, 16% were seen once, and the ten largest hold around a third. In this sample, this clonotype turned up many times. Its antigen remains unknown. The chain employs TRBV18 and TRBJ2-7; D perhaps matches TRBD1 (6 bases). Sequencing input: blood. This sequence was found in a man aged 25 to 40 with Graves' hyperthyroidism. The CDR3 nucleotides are TGTGCCAGCTCACCAGGTCAGGGGTCCGAGCAGTACTTC. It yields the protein CASSPGQGSEQYF. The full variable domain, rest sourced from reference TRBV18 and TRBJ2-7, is NAGVMQNPRHLVRRRGQEARLRCSPMKGHSHVYWYRQLPEEGLKFMVYLQKENIIDESGMPKERFSAEFPKEGPSILRIQQVVRGDSAAYFCASSPGQGSEQYFGPGTRLTVT.